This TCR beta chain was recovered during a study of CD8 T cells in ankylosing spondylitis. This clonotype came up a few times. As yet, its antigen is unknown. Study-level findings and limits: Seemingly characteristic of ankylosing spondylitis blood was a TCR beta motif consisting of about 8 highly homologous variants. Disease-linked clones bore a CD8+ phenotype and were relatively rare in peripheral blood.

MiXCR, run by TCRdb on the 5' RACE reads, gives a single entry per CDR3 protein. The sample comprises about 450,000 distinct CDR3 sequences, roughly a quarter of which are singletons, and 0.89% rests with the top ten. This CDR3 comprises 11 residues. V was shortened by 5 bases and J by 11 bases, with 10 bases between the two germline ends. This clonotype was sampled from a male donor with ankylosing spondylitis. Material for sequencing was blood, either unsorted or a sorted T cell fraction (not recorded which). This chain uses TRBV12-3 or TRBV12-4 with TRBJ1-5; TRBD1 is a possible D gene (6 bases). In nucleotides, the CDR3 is TGTGCCAGCAGTCTCCGGGACACCCAGCATTTT. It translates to CASSLRDTQHF.